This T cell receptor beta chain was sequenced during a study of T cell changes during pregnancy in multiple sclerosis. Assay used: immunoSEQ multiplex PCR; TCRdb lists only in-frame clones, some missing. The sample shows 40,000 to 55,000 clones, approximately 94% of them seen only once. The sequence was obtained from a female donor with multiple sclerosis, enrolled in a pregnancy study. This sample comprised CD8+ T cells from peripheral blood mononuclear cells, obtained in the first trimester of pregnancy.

The DNA of the CDR3 is TGCGCCAGCAGCTTGGGTCCCGGCGGGGGAAATGAGCAGTTCTTC. It yields the protein CASSLGPGGGNEQFF. V gene TRBV5-1 combines with J gene TRBJ2-1, with 7 bases lining up with TRBD2. CDR1 and CDR2 from the germline V gene are SGHRS and YFSETQ. The CDR3 runs 15 residues. V lost 0 bases to trimming and J lost 7 bases; unmatched junction nucleotides: 7.